The rows below give T cell receptor beta chains drawn from one sample of a study of blood T cell repertoires in COVID-19. Repertoires were generated with immunoSEQ multiplex PCR, while TCRdb's copy carries only in-frame clones and drops some. The sample records about 100,000 clones, 90% being singletons. The sample taken for sequencing was peripheral blood. These TCRs come from a man between 18 and 35 years old with COVID-19, enrolled during active disease. Each CDR3 is given with its conserved first and last residue. Each record gives: clone size, D gene, J gene, V gene, CDR3 protein, CDR3 DNA. The D gene is left open where the match is weak. Clone size is shown for a subset of rows, as once, few, many or a class of expanded clone.

>.|TRBD2|TRBJ2-1|TRBV4-1
CASSQDAVSGRAGYNEQFF
TGCGCCAGCAGCCAAGATGCAGTAAGCGGGAGGGCGGGTTACAATGAGCAGTTCTTC
>.|.|TRBJ1-5|TRBV10-3
CAISDFQGRVQPQHF
TGTGCCATCAGTGATTTTCAGGGGAGAGTTCAGCCCCAGCATTTT
>few|TRBD1|TRBJ2-5|TRBV6-2/TRBV6-3
CASSYSQGQETQYF
TGTGCCAGCAGTTACTCACAGGGGCAGGAGACCCAGTACTTC
>.|.|TRBJ1-5|TRBV19
CASSVESRPQHF
TGTGCCAGTTCGGTTGAGAGTCGGCCCCAGCATTTT
>.|.|TRBJ1-1|TRBV19
CASSRGPPGTEAFF
TGTGCCAGTAGTCGAGGACCGCCGGGGACTGAAGCTTTCTTT
>few|.|TRBJ2-5|TRBV3-1/TRBV3-2
CASSHSEETQYF
TGTGCCAGCAGCCATAGTGAAGAGACCCAGTACTTC
>few|.|TRBJ1-5|TRBV27
CASSPGGGGQPQHF
TGTGCCAGCAGTCCGGGAGGAGGGGGTCAGCCCCAGCATTTT
>.|.|TRBJ2-5|TRBV28
CASSSQETQYF
TGTGCCAGCAGTTCACAAGAGACCCAGTACTTC
>.|.|TRBJ1-4|TRBV12-2
CASRPHRCGGTASGYSNEKLFF
TGTGCAAGTCGCCCCCATCGCTGCGGGGGGACAGCTTCTGGCTATTCTAATGAAAAACTGTTTTTT
>once|.|TRBJ2-1|TRBV9
CASSVGTQYNEQFF
TGTGCCAGCAGCGTAGGGACTCAGTACAATGAGCAGTTCTTC
>few|TRBD1|TRBJ1-5|TRBV19
CASSTTGGRQPQHF
TGTGCCAGTAGTACGACAGGGGGCAGGCAGCCCCAGCATTTT